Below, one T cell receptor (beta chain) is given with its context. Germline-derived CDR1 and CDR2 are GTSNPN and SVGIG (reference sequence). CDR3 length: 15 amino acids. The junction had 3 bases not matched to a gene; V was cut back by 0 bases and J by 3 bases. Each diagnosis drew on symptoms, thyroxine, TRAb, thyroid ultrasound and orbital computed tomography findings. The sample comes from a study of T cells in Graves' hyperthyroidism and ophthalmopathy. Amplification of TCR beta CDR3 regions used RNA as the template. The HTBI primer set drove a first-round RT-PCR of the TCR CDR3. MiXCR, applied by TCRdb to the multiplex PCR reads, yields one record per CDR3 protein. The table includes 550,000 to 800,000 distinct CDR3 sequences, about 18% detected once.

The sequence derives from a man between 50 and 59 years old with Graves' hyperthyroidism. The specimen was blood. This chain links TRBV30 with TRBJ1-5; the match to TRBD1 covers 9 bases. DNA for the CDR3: TGTGCCTGGAGTGTACAGGGGGCTATCAATCAGCCCCAGCATTTT. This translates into CAWSVQGAINQPQHF.